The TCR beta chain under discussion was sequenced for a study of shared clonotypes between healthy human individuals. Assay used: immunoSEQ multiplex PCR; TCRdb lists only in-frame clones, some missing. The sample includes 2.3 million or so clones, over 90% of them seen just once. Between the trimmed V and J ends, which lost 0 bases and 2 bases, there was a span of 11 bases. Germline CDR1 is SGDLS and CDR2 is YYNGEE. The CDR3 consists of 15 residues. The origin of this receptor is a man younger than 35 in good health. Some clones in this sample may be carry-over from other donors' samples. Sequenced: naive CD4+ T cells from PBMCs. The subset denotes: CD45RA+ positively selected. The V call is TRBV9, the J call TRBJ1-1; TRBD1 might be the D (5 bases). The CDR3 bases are TGTGCCAGCAGCGTAGAGGGGAGGGGTAACACTGAAGCTTTCTTT. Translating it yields CASSVEGRGNTEAFF.